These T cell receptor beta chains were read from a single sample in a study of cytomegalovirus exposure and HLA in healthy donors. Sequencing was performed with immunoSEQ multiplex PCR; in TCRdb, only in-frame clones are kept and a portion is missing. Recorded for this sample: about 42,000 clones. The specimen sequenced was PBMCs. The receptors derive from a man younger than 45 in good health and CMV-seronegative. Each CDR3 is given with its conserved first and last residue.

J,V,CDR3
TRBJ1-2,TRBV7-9,CASSLGGGAGGYTF
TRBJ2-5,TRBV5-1,CASSLGTRQETQYF
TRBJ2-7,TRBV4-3,CASSQDRSGTSYEQYF
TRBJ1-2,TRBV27,CASSPQGGYGYTF
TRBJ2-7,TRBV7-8,CASSLGRNSYEQYF
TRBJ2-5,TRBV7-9,CASSVMAGGGRETQYF
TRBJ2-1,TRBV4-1,CASSHTSGRGNEQFF
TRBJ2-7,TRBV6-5,CASRTGQGFYEQYF
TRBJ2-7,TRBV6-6,CASSSKRGYEQYF
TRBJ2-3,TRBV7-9,CASSLGLEGAQYF
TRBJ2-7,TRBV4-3,CASSQETSGVTYEQYF
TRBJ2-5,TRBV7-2,CASSRGSGETQYF
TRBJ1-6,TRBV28,CASSLQGRRFGSPLHF
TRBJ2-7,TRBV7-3,CASSLSGGAYEQYF
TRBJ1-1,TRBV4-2,CASSQLVADTEAFF
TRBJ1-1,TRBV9,CASSVSDILNTEAFF
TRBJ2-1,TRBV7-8,CASSSQAGVHNEQFF
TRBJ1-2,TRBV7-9,CASRGGDSGIYGYTF
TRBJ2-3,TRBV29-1,CSGDFTDTQYF
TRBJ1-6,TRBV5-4,CASSLDGQGSPLHF
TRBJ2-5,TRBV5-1,CASSLQGLASETQYF
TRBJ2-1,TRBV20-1,CSARRGNEQFF
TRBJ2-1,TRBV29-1,CSTPGLAGANEQFF
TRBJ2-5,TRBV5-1,CASSSGQGGEETQYF